This T cell receptor beta chain was found in a study of shared clonotypes between healthy human individuals. Background on the study: The composition of the donors was a couple of women and a few men aged 18 to 49.

Sequencing was performed with immunoSEQ multiplex PCR; in TCRdb, only in-frame clones are kept and a portion is missing. The repertoire has millions of clones, just over 90% of them found once; the top ten carry about 0.13%. With 3 bases removed from V and 8 bases from J, the gap between germline ends came to 11 bases. The CDR3 runs to 14 residues. From germline, CDR1 is SEHNR and CDR2 FQNEAQ (reference sequence). This clonotype was obtained from a man aged 18-30 years in good health. The specimen sequenced was naive CD4+ T cells sorted from blood. Subset denoted: CD45RA+ positively selected. The chain joins TRBV7-9 to TRBJ1-6, with D tentatively TRBD1 (6 bases). CDR3 protein: CASSFEGEYSPLHF. The CDR3 DNA reads as TGTGCCAGCAGCTTTGAGGGGGAGTATTCACCCCTCCACTTT.